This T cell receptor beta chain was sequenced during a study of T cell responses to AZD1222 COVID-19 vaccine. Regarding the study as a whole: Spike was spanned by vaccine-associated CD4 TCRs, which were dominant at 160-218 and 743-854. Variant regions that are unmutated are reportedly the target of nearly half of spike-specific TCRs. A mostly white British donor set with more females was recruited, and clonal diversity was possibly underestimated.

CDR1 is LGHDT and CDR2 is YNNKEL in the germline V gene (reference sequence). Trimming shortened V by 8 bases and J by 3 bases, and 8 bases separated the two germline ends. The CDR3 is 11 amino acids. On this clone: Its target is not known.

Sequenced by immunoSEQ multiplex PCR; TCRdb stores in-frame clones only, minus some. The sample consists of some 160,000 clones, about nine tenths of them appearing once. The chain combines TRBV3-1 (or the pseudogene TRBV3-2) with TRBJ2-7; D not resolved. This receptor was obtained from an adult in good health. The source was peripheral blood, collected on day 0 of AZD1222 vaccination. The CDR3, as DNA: TGTGCCAGCCGGGCCCGCTACGAGCAGTACTTC. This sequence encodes CASRARYEQYF.